What follows are 10 T cell receptor beta chains derived from one specimen sequenced in a study of T cells in Graves' hyperthyroidism and ophthalmopathy (dated by TCRdb to between 2017 and 2020). Library generation was performed with multiplex PCR. Data came from an Illumina HiSeq 2000. The TCR beta CDR3 regions were amplified from the RNA transcripts. The first round of RT-PCR for the TCR CDR3 was performed with the HTBI primer set and the Qiagen OneStep RT-PCR kit. TCRdb's own reprocessing of the public reads used fastp at Q25 and MiXCR and kept productive beta chains. Each entry merges the rows of one CDR3 protein and shows their most common DNA and genes. The sample table records about 350,000 distinct CDR3 sequences; around 18% of these occur just once. Roughly 15% of the sample comes from the top ten. Sequencing input: blood. The receptors here all came from a woman between 40 and 50 years old with Graves' ophthalmopathy.

This clonotype has ten or more counts. This chain joins TRBV5-1 and TRBJ2-5; D may correspond to TRBD1 or TRBD2 (5 bases each). CDR3 size: 15 residues. The germline V and J ends were trimmed by 2 bases and 5 bases, with 16 bases remaining between them. CDR1 is SGHRS, CDR2 YFSETQ, per germline. The CDR3 protein is CASSFRDPQLETQYF. DNA for the CDR3: TGCGCCAGCAGCTTCCGGGACCCACAGCTGGAGACCCAGTACTTC.

This clonotype was recorded at least ten times. The rearrangement joins TRBV2 to TRBJ2-7; 9 positions agree with TRBD1. The CDR3 is made up of 14 amino acids. V trimming: 6 bases; J trimming: 0 bases; junction bases outside the gene matches: 3. Germline CDR1 and CDR2: SNHLY and FYNNEI. The CDR3 DNA follows: TGTGCCAGCAGGGGGACAGGGAGCTCCTACGAGCAGTACTTC. It codes for CASRGTGSSYEQYF.

This clonotype was seen at least ten times. The rearrangement joins TRBV4-3 to TRBJ1-1; D remains ambiguous. This CDR3 comprises 13 residues. CDR1 and CDR2 (germline): LGHNA, YSLEER. The V gene lost 2 bases and the J gene lost 1 base, with 5 bases spanning the gap. For the CDR3, the DNA is TGCGCCAGCAGCCAAAAGGGGAACACTGAAGCTTTCTTT. Its protein product is CASSQKGNTEAFF.

This clonotype was seen ten or more times. The chain joins TRBV20-1 to TRBJ2-5; the D gene is possibly TRBD2 (7 bases). Deletions cut 3 bases from V and 2 bases from J, with 16 bases between. The germline CDR1 and CDR2 sequences are DFQATT and SNEGSKA (reference sequence). The length of the CDR3 is 15 residues. Written as DNA, the CDR3 is TGCAGTGCTAGGGGAGGGACAAGCCCTCAAGAGACCCAGTACTTC. This sequence encodes CSARGGTSPQETQYF.

This clonotype occurred many times. The chain recombines TRBV6-5 with TRBJ2-6, with D possibly TRBD2 on 6 matching bases. CDR1 and CDR2 (germline): MNHEY, SVGAGI. The CDR3 totals 15 residues. V lost 5 bases to trimming and J lost 0 bases, with 8 bases between them. DNA of the CDR3: TGTGCCAGCAGTACCGGGAGCTCTGGGGCCAACGTCCTGACTTTC. It yields the protein CASSTGSSGANVLTF.

This clonotype was seen many times. The chain uses TRBV29-1 and TRBJ1-2; D unclear. This CDR3 is 13 amino acids long. V gave up 7 bases and J gave up 0 bases, with 12 bases separating them. Germline CDR1 is SQVTM and CDR2 is ANQGSEA. The CDR3: CSADILANYGYTF. The CDR3 DNA is TGCAGCGCCGACATCTTGGCTAACTATGGCTACACCTTC.

In its sample, this clonotype was seen many times. The chain carries TRBV29-1 and TRBJ2-5; D is undetermined. This CDR3 has 14 amino acids. The germline V gene encodes CDR1 SQVTM and CDR2 ANQGSEA. V shed 1 base and J shed 3 bases, with 12 bases lying between them. The CDR3 loop is CSVEAPDREETQYF. CDR3 in DNA: TGCAGCGTTGAAGCCCCCGACCGAGAAGAGACCCAGTACTTC.

This clonotype was counted ten times or more. The V and J genes are TRBV15 and TRBJ1-2, with D maybe TRBD1 (5 bases). V shed 0 bases and J shed 1 base, with 18 bases lying between them. The CDR3 runs to 18 residues. Germline CDR1 is LNHNV and CDR2 is YYDKDF (reference sequence). In DNA, the CDR3 is TGTGCCACCAGCAGAGAACAAGGAAAAGGGGCTAGTAACTATGGCTACACCTTC. This gives the protein CATSREQGKGASNYGYTF.

Only a few counts were recorded for this clonotype. The rearrangement uses TRBV12-3 or TRBV12-4 and TRBJ1-1; D perhaps matches TRBD1 (5 bases). Trimming removed 7 bases from V and 6 bases from J, with 12 bases in between. The CDR3 is 12 residues long. The CDR3 reads CASNTGRAEAFF. The CDR3 DNA is TGTGCCAGCAACACAGGTCGGGCTGAAGCTTTCTTT.

The V call is TRBV3-1, the J call TRBJ2-7; tentatively, D is TRBD2 (5 bases). The germline V gene has CDR1 LGHDT and CDR2 YNNKEL (reference sequence). The CDR3 is made up of 14 amino acids. Trimming cost V 4 bases and J 2 bases, with 12 bases left between them. CDR3 residues: CASSPAGVTYEQYF. In nucleotides, the CDR3 is TGTGCCAGCAGCCCAGCCGGGGTTACCTACGAGCAGTACTTC.